The TCR beta chain under discussion was sequenced for a study of T cell changes during pregnancy in multiple sclerosis. Germline lookup yields CDR1 SGHVS and CDR2 FNYEAQ. The CDR3 spans 16 residues. V dropped 5 bases and J dropped 4; count of bases not matched to a gene: 13. The protocol was immunoSEQ multiplex PCR, while the TCRdb copy is restricted to in-frame clones and leaves out a portion. The top ten hold 11% of the sample, which has some 30,000 clones, 70% to 90% seen once. Sequences were derived from CD8+ T cells from peripheral blood mononuclear cells, sampled in the third trimester of pregnancy. V gene TRBV7-6 combines with J gene TRBJ1-2; 7 bases line up with TRBD1. This clonotype was obtained from a female donor with multiple sclerosis, enrolled in a pregnancy study. CDR3 bases: TGTGCCAGCAGCCCCGACCCGACAGGGTCGGGCTATGGCTACACCTTC. Protein sequence: CASSPDPTGSGYGYTF.